This is a list of T cell receptor beta chains from one sample in a study of cytomegalovirus exposure and HLA in healthy donors. Clones were sequenced by immunoSEQ multiplex PCR, and TCRdb holds only the in-frame ones, with some missing. The table shows roughly 120,000 clones, with more than 65% occurring only once. Sequenced material: PBMCs. The receptors stem from a man aged 25 to 40 in good health and CMV-seropositive. Both conserved end residues are part of each CDR3. A D gene is named only where the DNA matches it firmly. Size tells how often a clone was seen (once, few, many) or the class of an expanded clone, and some rows leave it out.

DNA	CDR3	J	D	size	V
TGTGCCAGCAGGGCCCCGGGACAGGGTGAAGTCGGGGAGCTGTTTTTT	CASRAPGQGEVGELFF	TRBJ2-2	TRBD1	.	TRBV9
TGCGCCACCAAGAGGGGGTTCGGCACAGATACGCAGTATTTT	CATKRGFGTDTQYF	TRBJ2-3	.	.	TRBV4-3
TGTGCCATCAGTGTTGGGACTAGCGGGGGGGCCGGTGAGCAGTTCTTC	CAISVGTSGGAGEQFF	TRBJ2-1	TRBD2	.	TRBV10-3
TGTGCCATTAGAGCGGGACCCGGCGCAGATACGCAGTATTTT	CAIRAGPGADTQYF	TRBJ2-3	TRBD2	.	TRBV10-3
TGCAGCGAGAGCCCTCGACAGGGCCCTAGCACAGATACGCAGTATTTT	CSESPRQGPSTDTQYF	TRBJ2-3	TRBD1	.	TRBV29-1
TGTGCCAGCAGCCCGGGGGATGTACCTGAAGCTTTCTTT	CASSPGDVPEAFF	TRBJ1-1	.	few	TRBV28
TGTGCCAGCAGTTACCTCAGGGGCTCGTTGGGCTACACCTTC	CASSYLRGSLGYTF	TRBJ1-2	.	.	TRBV6-5
TGTGCCAGCAGCCCGACTAGCGGGGGTCTCGTGGACTTC	CASSPTSGGLVDF	TRBJ2-5	TRBD2	.	TRBV7-2
TGTGCCAGCAGTGAAGGGACAACTTTTAATTCACCCCTCCACTTT	CASSEGTTFNSPLHF	TRBJ1-6	.	once	TRBV2
TGTGCCAGCAGCTCCGGACAGGGGGCCCTCGCGGAGAACTACGAGCAGTACTTC	CASSSGQGALAENYEQYF	TRBJ2-7	TRBD1	.	TRBV5-5